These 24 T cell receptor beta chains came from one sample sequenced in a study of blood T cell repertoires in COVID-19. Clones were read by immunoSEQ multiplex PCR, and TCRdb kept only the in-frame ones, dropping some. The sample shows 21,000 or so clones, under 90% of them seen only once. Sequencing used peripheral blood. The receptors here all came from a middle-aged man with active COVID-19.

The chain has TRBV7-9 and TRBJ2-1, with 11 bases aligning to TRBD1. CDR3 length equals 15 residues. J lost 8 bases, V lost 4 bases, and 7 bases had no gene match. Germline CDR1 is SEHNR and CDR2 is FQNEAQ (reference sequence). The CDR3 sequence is CASSWGQGEDDEQFF. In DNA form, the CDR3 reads TGTGCCAGCAGCTGGGGACAGGGGGAGGATGATGAGCAGTTCTTC.

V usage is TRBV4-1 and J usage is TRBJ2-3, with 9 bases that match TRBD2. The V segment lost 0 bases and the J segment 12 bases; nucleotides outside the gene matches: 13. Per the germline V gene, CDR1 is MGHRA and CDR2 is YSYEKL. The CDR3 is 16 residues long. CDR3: CASSQDSGGLAGAQYF. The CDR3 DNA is TGCGCCAGCAGCCAAGATTCAGGGGGGTTAGCGGGGGCTCAGTATTTT.

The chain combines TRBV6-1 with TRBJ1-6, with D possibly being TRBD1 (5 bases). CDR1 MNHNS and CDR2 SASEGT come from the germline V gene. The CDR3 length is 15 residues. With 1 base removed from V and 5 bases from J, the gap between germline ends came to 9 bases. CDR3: CASSEGTLNNSPLHF. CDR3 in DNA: TGTGCCAGCAGTGAAGGGACACTGAATAATTCACCCCTCCACTTT.

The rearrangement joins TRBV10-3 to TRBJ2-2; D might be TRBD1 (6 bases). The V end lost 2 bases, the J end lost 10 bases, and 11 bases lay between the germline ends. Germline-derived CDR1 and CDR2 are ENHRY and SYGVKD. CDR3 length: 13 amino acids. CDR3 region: CAISEAGVVELFF. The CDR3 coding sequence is TGTGCCATCAGTGAGGCAGGGGTAGTGGAGCTGTTTTTT.

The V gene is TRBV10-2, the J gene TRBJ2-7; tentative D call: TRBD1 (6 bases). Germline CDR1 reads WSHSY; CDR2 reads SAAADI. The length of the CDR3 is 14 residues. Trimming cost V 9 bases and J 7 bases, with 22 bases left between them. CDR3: CASSPNRADGEQYF. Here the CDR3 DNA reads TGCGCCAGTAGTCCGAACAGGGCCGACGGGGAGCAGTACTTC.

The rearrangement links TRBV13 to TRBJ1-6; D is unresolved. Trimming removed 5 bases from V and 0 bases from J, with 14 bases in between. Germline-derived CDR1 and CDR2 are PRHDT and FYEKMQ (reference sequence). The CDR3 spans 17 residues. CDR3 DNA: TGTGCCAGCAGCCGGTACCGCCTAAGCTCCTATAATTCACCCCTCCACTTT. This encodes CASSRYRLSSYNSPLHF.

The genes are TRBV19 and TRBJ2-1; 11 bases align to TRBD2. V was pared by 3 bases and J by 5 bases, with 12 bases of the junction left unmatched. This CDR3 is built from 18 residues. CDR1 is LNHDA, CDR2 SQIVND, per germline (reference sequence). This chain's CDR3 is CASSIPDLTSGGHNEQFF. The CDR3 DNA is TGTGCCAGTAGTATCCCAGACCTTACTAGCGGGGGACACAATGAGCAGTTCTTC.

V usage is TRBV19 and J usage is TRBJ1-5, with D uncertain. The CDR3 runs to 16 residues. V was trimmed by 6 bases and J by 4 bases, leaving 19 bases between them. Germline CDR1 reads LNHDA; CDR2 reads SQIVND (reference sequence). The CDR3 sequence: CASRASAPKRNQPQHF. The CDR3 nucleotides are TGTGCCAGTAGGGCGAGTGCCCCCAAGCGGAATCAGCCCCAGCATTTT.

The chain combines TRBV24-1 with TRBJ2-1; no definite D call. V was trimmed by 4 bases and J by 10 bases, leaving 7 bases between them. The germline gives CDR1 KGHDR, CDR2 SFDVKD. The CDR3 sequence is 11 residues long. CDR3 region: CATSDVREQFF. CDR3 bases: TGTGCCACCAGTGACGTCAGGGAGCAGTTCTTC.

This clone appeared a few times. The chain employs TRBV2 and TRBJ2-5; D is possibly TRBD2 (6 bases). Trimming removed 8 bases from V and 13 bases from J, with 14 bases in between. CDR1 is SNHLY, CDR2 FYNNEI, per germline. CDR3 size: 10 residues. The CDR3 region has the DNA TGTGCCAGCGAGGCTCCGGGACTGTACTTC. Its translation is CASEAPGLYF.

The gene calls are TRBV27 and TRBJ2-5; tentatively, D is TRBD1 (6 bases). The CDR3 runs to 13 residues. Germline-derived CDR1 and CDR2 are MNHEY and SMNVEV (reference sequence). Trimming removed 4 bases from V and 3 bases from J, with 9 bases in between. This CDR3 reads CASSSYREETQYF. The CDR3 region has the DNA TGTGCCAGCAGTTCCTACAGGGAAGAGACCCAGTACTTC.

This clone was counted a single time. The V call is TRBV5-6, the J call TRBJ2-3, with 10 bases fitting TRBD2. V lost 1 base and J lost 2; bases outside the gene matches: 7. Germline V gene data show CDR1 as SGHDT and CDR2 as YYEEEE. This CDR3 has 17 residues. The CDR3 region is CASSLRVLAGVTDTQYF. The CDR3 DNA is TGTGCCAGCAGCTTGCGGGTTCTAGCGGGGGTCACAGATACGCAGTATTTT. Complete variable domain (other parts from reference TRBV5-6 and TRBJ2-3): DAGVTQSPTHLIKTRGQQVTLRCSPKSGHDTVSWYQQALGQGPQFIFQYYEEEERQRGNFPDRFSGHQFPNYSSELNVNALLLGDSALYLCASSLRVLAGVTDTQYFGPGTRLTVL.

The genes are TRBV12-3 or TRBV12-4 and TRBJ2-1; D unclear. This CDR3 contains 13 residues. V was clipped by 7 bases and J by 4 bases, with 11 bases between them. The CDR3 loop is CASTMSRYNEQFF. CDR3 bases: TGTGCCAGCACCATGTCCCGGTACAATGAGCAGTTCTTC.

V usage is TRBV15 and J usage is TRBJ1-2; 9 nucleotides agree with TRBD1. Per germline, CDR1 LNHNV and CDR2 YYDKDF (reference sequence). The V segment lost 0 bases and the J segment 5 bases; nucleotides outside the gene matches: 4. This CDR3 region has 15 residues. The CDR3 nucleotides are TGTGCCACCAGCAGAGATCTTGGACAGGGGTATGGCTACACCTTC. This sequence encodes CATSRDLGQGYGYTF.

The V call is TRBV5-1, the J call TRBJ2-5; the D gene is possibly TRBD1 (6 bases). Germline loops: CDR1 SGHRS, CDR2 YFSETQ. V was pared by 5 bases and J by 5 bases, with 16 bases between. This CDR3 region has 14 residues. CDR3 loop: CASRTGSFHETQYF. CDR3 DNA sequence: TGCGCCAGCAGAACAGGGAGTTTCCACGAGACCCAGTACTTC.

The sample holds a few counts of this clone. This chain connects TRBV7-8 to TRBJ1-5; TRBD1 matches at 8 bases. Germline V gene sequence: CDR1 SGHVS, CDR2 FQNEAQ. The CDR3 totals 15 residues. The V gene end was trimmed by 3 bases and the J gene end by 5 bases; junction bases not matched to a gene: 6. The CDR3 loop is CASSFGQGQDQPQHF. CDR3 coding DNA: TGTGCCAGCAGCTTCGGACAGGGACAAGATCAGCCCCAGCATTTT.

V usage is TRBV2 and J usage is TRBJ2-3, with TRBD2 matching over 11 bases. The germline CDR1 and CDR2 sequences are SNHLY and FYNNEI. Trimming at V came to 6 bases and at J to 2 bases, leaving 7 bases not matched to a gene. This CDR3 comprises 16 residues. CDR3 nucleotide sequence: TGTGCCAGCAGCGGCGGGACTAGCGGTCCCACAGATACGCAGTATTTT. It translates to CASSGGTSGPTDTQYF.

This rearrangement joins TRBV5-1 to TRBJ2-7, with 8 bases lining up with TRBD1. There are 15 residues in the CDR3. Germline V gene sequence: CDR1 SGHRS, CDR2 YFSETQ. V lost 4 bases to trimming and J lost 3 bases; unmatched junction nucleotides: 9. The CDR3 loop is CASSSRGQENYEQYF. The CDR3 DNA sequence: TGCGCCAGCAGCAGCCGGGGACAGGAAAACTACGAGCAGTACTTC. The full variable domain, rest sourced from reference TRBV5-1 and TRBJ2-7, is KAGVTQTPRYLIKTRGQQVTLSCSPISGHRSVSWYQQTPGQGLQFLFEYFSETQRNKGNFPGRFSGRQFSNSRSEMNVSTLELGDSALYLCASSSRGQENYEQYFGPGTRLTVT.

The CDR3 bases are TGTGCCAGCAGCCATGTCCTGACAGGGTCTGGTTCACCCCTCCACTTT. This sequence encodes CASSHVLTGSGSPLHF. This chain joins TRBV3-1 (or the pseudogene TRBV3-2) and TRBJ1-6, with 7 bases fitting TRBD1. The V segment lost 3 bases and the J segment 9 bases; nucleotides outside the gene matches: 11. CDR1 and CDR2 from the germline V gene are LGHDT and YNNKEL (reference sequence). This CDR3 is built from 16 residues.

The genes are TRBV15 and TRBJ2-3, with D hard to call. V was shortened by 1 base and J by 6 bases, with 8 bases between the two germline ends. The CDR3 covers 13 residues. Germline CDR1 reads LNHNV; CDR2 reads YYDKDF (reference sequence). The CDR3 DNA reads TGTGCCACCAGCAGAGTGATCGAGGATACGCAGTATTTT. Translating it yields CATSRVIEDTQYF.

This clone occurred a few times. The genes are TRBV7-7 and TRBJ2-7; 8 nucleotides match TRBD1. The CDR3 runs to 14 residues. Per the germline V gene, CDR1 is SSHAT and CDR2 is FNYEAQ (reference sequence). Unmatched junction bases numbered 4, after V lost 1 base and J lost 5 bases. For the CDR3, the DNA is TGTGCCAGCAGCTTAGGGACAGGGCTAGACGAGCAGTACTTC. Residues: CASSLGTGLDEQYF.

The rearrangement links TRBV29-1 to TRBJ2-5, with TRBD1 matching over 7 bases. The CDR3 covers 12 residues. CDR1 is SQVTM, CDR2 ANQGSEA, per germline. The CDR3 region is CTITGARETQYF. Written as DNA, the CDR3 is TGCACCATCACAGGGGCTCGAGAGACCCAGTACTTC.

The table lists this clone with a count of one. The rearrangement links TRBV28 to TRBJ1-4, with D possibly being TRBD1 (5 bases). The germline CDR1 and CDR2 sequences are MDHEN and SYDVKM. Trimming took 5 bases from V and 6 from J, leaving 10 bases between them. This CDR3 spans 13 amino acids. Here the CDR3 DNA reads TGTGCCAGCAGTAGCCCACAGGATGAAAAACTGTTTTTT. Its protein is CASSSPQDEKLFF.

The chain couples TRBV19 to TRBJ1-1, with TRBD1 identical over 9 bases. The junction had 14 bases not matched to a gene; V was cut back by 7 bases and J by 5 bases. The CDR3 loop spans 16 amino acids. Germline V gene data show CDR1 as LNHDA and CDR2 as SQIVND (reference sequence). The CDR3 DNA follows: TGTGCCAGTAAAGAAGGACAGGGGCCTTCGGCTACTGAAGCTTTCTTT. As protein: CASKEGQGPSATEAFF.